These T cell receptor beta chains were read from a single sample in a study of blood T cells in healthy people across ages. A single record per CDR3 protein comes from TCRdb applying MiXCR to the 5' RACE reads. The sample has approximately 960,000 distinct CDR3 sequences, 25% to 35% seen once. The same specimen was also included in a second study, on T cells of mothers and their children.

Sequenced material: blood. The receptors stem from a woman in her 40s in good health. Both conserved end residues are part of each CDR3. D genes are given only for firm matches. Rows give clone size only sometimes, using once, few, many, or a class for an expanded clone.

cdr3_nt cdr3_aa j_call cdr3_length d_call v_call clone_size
TGTGCCATCAGAAACCGCCGGGTCCTTTTTCACTACGAGCAGTACTTC CAIRNRRVLFHYEQYF TRBJ2-7 16 . TRBV10-3 many
TGTGCCAGCAGCTCTCCATTACTAGCGGGGGGATACAATGAGCAGTTCTTC CASSSPLLAGGYNEQFF TRBJ2-1 17 TRBD2 TRBV7-2 .
TGTGCCAGCAGCCAAGATATCACCAGGGGGCTGGGGAATGAGCAGTTCTTC CASSQDITRGLGNEQFF TRBJ2-1 17 TRBD1 TRBV4-2 few
TGCAGCGTCCTTATTGGGGCGAGGTCAGCTAAAAACATTCAGTACTTC CSVLIGARSAKNIQYF TRBJ2-4 16 . TRBV29-1 .
TGTGCCAGCAGCGCCACGACGGGCACTGAAGCTTTCTTT CASSATTGTEAFF TRBJ1-1 13 . TRBV7-2 few
TGTGCCACCAGCAGCGCGGGGGGCACAGATACGCAGTATTTT CATSSAGGTDTQYF TRBJ2-3 14 TRBD2 TRBV15 few
TGTGCCAGCCGTGATCAGGGTTCGTTTGGCTACACCTTC CASRDQGSFGYTF TRBJ1-2 13 . TRBV6-6 few
TGTGCCAGCAGGGCAGGGGGCACGAATTCACCCCTCCACTTT CASRAGGTNSPLHF TRBJ1-6 14 TRBD1 TRBV28 many
TGCAGCGTTGAAGGGGGCGCAGACTATGGCTACACCTTC CSVEGGADYGYTF TRBJ1-2 13 . TRBV29-1 many
TGTGCCACCAGTGGACCGGCAGGGGGGAATGAGCAGTTCTTC CATSGPAGGNEQFF TRBJ2-1 14 . TRBV24-1 many
TGTGCCAGCAGTTTAAAGAGGGCCTACGAGCAGTACTTC CASSLKRAYEQYF TRBJ2-7 13 . TRBV28 many
TGTGCCGGCAGAGCTTGGGTAAAGAACACTGAAGCTTTCTTT CAGRAWVKNTEAFF TRBJ1-1 14 . TRBV12-3/TRBV12-4 .
TGTGCCATCAGTGAGTCTCAGGAAGGCTACACCTTC CAISESQEGYTF TRBJ1-2 12 . TRBV10-3 .
TGTGCCAGTACGACAGGGGGCTTTTCACCCCTCCACTTT CASTTGGFSPLHF TRBJ1-6 13 TRBD1 TRBV6-6 few
TGCAGTGCTCCCCCGGTAACAGATACGCAGTATTTT CSAPPVTDTQYF TRBJ2-3 12 . TRBV20-1 many
TGTGCCAGCAGTTTTTATGGCGGGGGGGTTTCAGATGCGCAGTATTTT CASSFYGGGVSDAQYF TRBJ2-3 16 TRBD2 TRBV12-3/TRBV12-4 .
TGTGCCACCAGCAGCCCCCTAACGGGGGCGCGTGGTGAGCAGTTCTTC CATSSPLTGARGEQFF TRBJ2-1 16 . TRBV15 few
TGTGCCAGCAGCCGCTCAAAACTAGCGGGGGATTCCTACGAGCAGTACTTC CASSRSKLAGDSYEQYF TRBJ2-7 17 TRBD2 TRBV4-2 .
TGTGCCAGCAAGGTGGAACAGGGGAGCACAGATACGCAGTATTTT CASKVEQGSTDTQYF TRBJ2-3 15 TRBD1 TRBV2 few
TGTGCCAGCAGCTTAATGCAGAGCGAAAAACTGTTTTTT CASSLMQSEKLFF TRBJ1-4 13 . TRBV7-2 once
TGTGCCAGCAGCCTCCAGTGCGCGGGGGGGTGCAATGAGCAGTTCTTC CASSLQCAGGCNEQFF TRBJ2-1 16 . TRBV21-1 .
TGCGCCAGCAGCGCCGGACAGACGAACACTGAAGCTTTCTTT CASSAGQTNTEAFF TRBJ1-1 14 . TRBV5-1 few
TGTACCAGCGAGTTAGGACCGGAGACCCAGTACTTC CTSELGPETQYF TRBJ2-5 12 . TRBV2 .
TGCGCCAGCAGCTACGGGGGGCCGGGTAATGAGCAGTTCTTC CASSYGGPGNEQFF TRBJ2-1 14 . TRBV5-1 few
TGTGCCAGCAGTTACATGACCGGGACAGGGACCTACGAGCAGTACTTC CASSYMTGTGTYEQYF TRBJ2-7 16 TRBD1 TRBV6-5 many
TGCGCCAGCAGTGTGACAGGGGGCTTAAATGAGCAGTTCTTC CASSVTGGLNEQFF TRBJ2-1 14 TRBD1 TRBV5-1 many
TGCGCCAGCAGCCAACCAGGACAGGGCCGCGAAAAACTGTTTTTT CASSQPGQGREKLFF TRBJ1-4 15 TRBD1 TRBV4-1 many
TGCGCCAGCACCTGTTCCGGCCTTAGCTCCTACGAGCAGTACTTC CASTCSGLSSYEQYF TRBJ2-7 15 . TRBV4-3 few
TGTGCCAGCAGCCAAGCGGACAGAGGAGGTACGCAGTATTTT CASSQADRGGTQYF TRBJ2-3 14 . TRBV3-1 few
TGTGCCAGCAGCCTCTACCCAGAAAAGGAATGGTTCTTC CASSLYPEKEWFF TRBJ2-1 13 . TRBV14 .
TGTGCCAGCTCACCAAACTACCTAACCAACGGCTCTGGGGCCAACGTCCTGACTTTC CASSPNYLTNGSGANVLTF TRBJ2-6 19 . TRBV18 .
TGTGCCAGCACCATTGGATATAGCGGGGGGGTGGGGGAGCAGTACTTC CASTIGYSGGVGEQYF TRBJ2-7 16 TRBD2 TRBV7-2 .
TGTGCCAGCAGCTTACGTGACAGTAAAGAGACCCAGTACTTC CASSLRDSKETQYF TRBJ2-5 14 . TRBV6-5 few
TGTGCCAGCAGAACTAATGGACTACAGAAAGAGACCCAGTACTTC CASRTNGLQKETQYF TRBJ2-5 15 . TRBV6-1 few
TGTGCCAGCAGTTACTCGGAGACTAGCGCGGAAGAGACCCAGTACTTC CASSYSETSAEETQYF TRBJ2-5 16 TRBD2 TRBV6-6 many
TGTGCCAGCACCCGGACAGGGCGTAACACTGAAGCTTTCTTT CASTRTGRNTEAFF TRBJ1-1 14 TRBD1 TRBV7-2 few
TGTGCCAGCTCACCACCGTATGGGAGCTCCTACAATGAGCAGTTCTTC CASSPPYGSSYNEQFF TRBJ2-1 16 . TRBV18 few
TGTGCCAGCAGGGAACAGGAGGTGGGCGAGACCCAGTACTTC CASREQEVGETQYF TRBJ2-5 14 . TRBV2 .
TGTGCCATCGCCGAACCGACAGGTAACAATCAGCCCCAGCATTTT CAIAEPTGNNQPQHF TRBJ1-5 15 . TRBV10-3 few
TGTGCCAGCAGCTTAAGGCCTAGCGAAATTGTAGAGACCCAGTACTTC CASSLRPSEIVETQYF TRBJ2-5 16 . TRBV11-2 .
TGTGCCAGCAGCGCCCGACTAAGTTTCGCAGATACGCAGTATTTT CASSARLSFADTQYF TRBJ2-3 15 . TRBV9 .
TGCGCCGGCAGCCCAATAGGGGAAAGCGGCTACACCTTC CAGSPIGESGYTF TRBJ1-2 13 . TRBV5-1 .
TGCGCCAGCACTTTCGGCGGGGGCCAGTACGAGCAGTACTTC CASTFGGGQYEQYF TRBJ2-7 14 . TRBV5-1 many
TGCAGTGCTAGGGGACAGGGAGGGCAGCCCCAGCATTTT CSARGQGGQPQHF TRBJ1-5 13 TRBD1 TRBV20-1 many
TGTGCCAGCAGCCCCCCAACAGGGGCCCAGGGAGATACGCAGTATTTT CASSPPTGAQGDTQYF TRBJ2-3 16 TRBD1 TRBV7-8 .
TGCGCCAGCAGCTTGTGGGTACAGGGAATTGAAGCTTTCTTT CASSLWVQGIEAFF TRBJ1-1 14 . TRBV5-1 few
TGTGCCAGCAGCCGGGCCTCGAGCACAGATACGCAGTATTTT CASSRASSTDTQYF TRBJ2-3 14 . TRBV7-2 .
TGCGCCGGCAGCCGACCCACCACAGATACGCAGTATTTT CAGSRPTTDTQYF TRBJ2-3 13 . TRBV5-1 .
TGTGCCAGCAGACAGTCATCGGTCACTGAAGCTTTCTTT CASRQSSVTEAFF TRBJ1-1 13 . TRBV6-2/TRBV6-3 few
TGTGCCAGCAGCCACCCGGGGCGAGGCTATGGCTACACCTTC CASSHPGRGYGYTF TRBJ1-2 14 . TRBV7-8 .
TGTGCCAGCAGCTTAAGGGCCGCGGCGGATACGCAGTATTTT CASSLRAAADTQYF TRBJ2-3 14 . TRBV7-3 few
TGTGCCAGCAGCCCCGAGGCCAGCGGGGGGGCAAGAGAGACCCAGTACTTC CASSPEASGGARETQYF TRBJ2-5 17 TRBD2 TRBV13 .
TGTGCCAGCAGCGCAACATCAGGATACAATGAGCAGTACTTC CASSATSGYNEQYF TRBJ2-7 14 . TRBV7-3 .
TGCGCCTGCAGTCCCTACAGGGGTAATCAGCCCCAGCATTTT CACSPYRGNQPQHF TRBJ1-5 14 TRBD1 TRBV4-1 .